The 3 T cell receptor beta chains presented below share a single source sample, sequenced in a study of blood T cells in healthy people across ages. A second PCR, run for 7 to 11 cycles, used a sample-barcoded 5' primer plus a J-beta primer mix. TCRdb reprocessed the 5' RACE reads via MiXCR and lists one record per CDR3 protein. The sample holds 850,000 to 1,000,000 distinct CDR3 sequences, roughly 48% seen once. Sequences were obtained from blood. Receptors originate from a young man in good health.

This chain links TRBV30 with TRBJ1-2, with TRBD1 identical over 8 bases. Germline V gene data show CDR1 as GTSNPN and CDR2 as SVGIG (reference sequence). The CDR3 is 14 amino acids. V lost 0 bases to trimming and J lost 4 bases; unmatched junction nucleotides: 4. The CDR3 loop is CAWSVTTGGYGYTF. In DNA, the CDR3 is TGTGCCTGGAGTGTGACCACAGGGGGCTATGGCTACACCTTC.

Remarks on this clonotype: This is likely a read error, given that the CDR3 carries no conserved phenylalanine or tryptophan at its end. The DNA is left out, because the CDR3 cannot be placed on it with certainty; the CDR3 is given as TCRdb lists it. This chain uses TRBV7-2 with TRBJ2-7; the table's D call of TRBD2 was not tested on the DNA. The CDR3 spans 10 amino acids, including both terminal residues. Germline CDR1 SGHTA, CDR2 FQGNSA. Here the CDR3 reads CASRPRVFSG.

At least ten counts were recorded for this clonotype. The chain employs TRBV9 and TRBJ2-3, with a weak D call TRBD1 (6 bases). The CDR3 runs to 14 residues. Germline V lookup: CDR1 SGDLS, CDR2 YYNGEE. V was trimmed by 0 bases and J by 6 bases, leaving 11 bases between them. The CDR3 DNA reads as TGTGCCAGCAGCGTAGGTACAGGGTATGATACGCAGTATTTT. Translating gives CASSVGTGYDTQYF. The whole variable domain, filled in from reference TRBV9 and TRBJ2-3, reads DSGVTQTPKHLITATGQRVTLRCSPRSGDLSVYWYQQSLDQGLQFLIQYYNGEERAKGNILERFSAQQFPDLHSELNLSSLELGDSALYFCASSVGTGYDTQYFGPGTRLTVL.